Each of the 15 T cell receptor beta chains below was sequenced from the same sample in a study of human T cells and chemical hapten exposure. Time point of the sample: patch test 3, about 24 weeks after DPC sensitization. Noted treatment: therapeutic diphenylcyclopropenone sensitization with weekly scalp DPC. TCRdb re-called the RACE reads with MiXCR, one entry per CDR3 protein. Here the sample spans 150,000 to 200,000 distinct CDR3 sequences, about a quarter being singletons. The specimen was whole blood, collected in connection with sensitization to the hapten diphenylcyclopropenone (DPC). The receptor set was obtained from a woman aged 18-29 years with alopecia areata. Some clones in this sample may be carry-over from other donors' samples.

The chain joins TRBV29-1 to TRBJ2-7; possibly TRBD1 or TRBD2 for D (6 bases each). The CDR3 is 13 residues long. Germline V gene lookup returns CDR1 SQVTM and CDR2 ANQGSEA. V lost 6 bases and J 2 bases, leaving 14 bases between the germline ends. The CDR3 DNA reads TGCAGCGTACGGGGGCGAGGGACCTACGAGCAGTACTTC. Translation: CSVRGRGTYEQYF.

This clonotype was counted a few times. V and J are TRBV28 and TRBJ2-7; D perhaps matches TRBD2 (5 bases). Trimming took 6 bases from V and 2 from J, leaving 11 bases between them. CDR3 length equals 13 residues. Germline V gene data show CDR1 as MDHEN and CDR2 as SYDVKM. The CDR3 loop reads CASRADPTYEQYF. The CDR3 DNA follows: TGTGCCAGCAGAGCGGATCCAACCTACGAGCAGTACTTC.

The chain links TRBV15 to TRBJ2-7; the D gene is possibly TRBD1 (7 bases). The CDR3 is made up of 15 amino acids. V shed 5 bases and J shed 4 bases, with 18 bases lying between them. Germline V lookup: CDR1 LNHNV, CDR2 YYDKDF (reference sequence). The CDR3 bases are TGTGCCACCAGCGAGGGAGGCCAGGGGGGATACGAGCAGTACTTC. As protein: CATSEGGQGGYEQYF.

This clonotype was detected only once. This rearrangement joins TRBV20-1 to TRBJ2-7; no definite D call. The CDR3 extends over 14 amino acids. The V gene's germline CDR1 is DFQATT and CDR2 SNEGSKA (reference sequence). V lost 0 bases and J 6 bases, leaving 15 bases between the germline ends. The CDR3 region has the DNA TGCAGTGCTAGAGATGGGATCTCAGTAAGCGAGCAGTACTTC. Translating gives CSARDGISVSEQYF.

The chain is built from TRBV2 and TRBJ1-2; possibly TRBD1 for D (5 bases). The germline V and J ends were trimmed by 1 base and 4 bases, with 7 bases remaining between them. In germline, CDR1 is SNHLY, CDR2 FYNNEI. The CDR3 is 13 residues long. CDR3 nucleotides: TGTGCCAGCAGTGAAGGGGACGGCTATGGCTACACCTTC. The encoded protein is CASSEGDGYGYTF.

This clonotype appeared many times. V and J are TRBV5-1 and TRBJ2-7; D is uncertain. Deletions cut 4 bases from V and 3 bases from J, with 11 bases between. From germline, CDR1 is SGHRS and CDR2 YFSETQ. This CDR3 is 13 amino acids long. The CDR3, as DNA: TGCGCCAGCAGCAAGAACACCGACTACGAGCAGTACTTC. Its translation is CASSKNTDYEQYF.

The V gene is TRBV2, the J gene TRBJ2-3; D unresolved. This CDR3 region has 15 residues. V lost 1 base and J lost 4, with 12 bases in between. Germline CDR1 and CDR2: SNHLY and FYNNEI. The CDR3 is CASSEGTVDPDTQYF. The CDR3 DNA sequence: TGTGCCAGCAGTGAAGGAACGGTTGACCCAGATACGCAGTATTTT.

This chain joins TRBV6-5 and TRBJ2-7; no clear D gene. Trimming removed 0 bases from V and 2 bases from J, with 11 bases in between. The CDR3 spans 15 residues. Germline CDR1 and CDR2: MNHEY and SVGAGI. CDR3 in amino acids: CASSYSRRLAYEQYF. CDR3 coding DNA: TGTGCCAGCAGTTACTCGCGCAGGTTGGCCTACGAGCAGTACTTC.

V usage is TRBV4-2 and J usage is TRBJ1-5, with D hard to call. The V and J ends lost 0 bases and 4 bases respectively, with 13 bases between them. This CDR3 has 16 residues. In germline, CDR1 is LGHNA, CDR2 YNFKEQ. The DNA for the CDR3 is TGTGCCAGCAGCCAAGATGTGAGGAGCCAAAATCAGCCCCAGCATTTT. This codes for CASSQDVRSQNQPQHF.

The CDR3 protein is CAISERASTDTQYF. In DNA, the CDR3 is TGTGCCATCAGTGAGAGAGCTAGCACAGATACGCAGTATTTT. V and J are TRBV10-3 and TRBJ2-3; the D is unclear. Trimming pared 2 bases from V and 0 bases from J, leaving 6 bases between. Looked up from germline, CDR1 is ENHRY and CDR2 is SYGVKD. The CDR3 length is 14 residues.

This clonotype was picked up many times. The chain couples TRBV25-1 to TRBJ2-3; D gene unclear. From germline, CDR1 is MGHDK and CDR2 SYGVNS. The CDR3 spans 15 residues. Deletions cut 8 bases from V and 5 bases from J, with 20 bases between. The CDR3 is CASSPKVVSGDTQYF. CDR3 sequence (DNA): TGTGCCAGCTCCCCCAAGGTAGTTTCTGGAGATACGCAGTATTTT.

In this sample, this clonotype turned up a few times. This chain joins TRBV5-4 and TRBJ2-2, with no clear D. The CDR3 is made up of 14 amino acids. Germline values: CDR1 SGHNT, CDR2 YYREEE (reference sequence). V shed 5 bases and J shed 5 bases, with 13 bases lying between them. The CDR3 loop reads CASRSGFSTGELFF. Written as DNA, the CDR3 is TGTGCCAGCAGGTCCGGGTTCTCTACCGGGGAGCTGTTTTTT.

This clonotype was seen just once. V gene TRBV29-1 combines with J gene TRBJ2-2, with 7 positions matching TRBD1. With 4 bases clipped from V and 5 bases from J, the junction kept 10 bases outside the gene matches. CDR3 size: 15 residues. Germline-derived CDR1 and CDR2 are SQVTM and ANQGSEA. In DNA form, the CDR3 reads TGCAGCGTTGGGGGACAGTTGCCGGGGACCGGGGAGCTGTTTTTT. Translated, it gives CSVGGQLPGTGELFF.

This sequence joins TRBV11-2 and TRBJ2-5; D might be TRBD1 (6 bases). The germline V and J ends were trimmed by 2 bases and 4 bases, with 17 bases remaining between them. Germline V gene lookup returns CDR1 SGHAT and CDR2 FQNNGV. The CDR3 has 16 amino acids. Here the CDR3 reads CASSLQWAGETETQYF. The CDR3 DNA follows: TGTGCCAGCAGCTTACAGTGGGCAGGGGAGACAGAGACCCAGTACTTC.

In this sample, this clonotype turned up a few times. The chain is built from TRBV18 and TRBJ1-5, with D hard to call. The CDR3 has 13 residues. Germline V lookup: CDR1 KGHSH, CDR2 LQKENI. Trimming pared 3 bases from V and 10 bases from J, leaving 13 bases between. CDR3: CASSPYDGVPQHF. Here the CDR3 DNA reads TGTGCCAGCTCACCGTACGATGGAGTTCCCCAGCATTTT.